Sequencing of this TCR beta chain was carried out in a study of cytomegalovirus exposure and HLA in healthy donors (dated by TCRdb to 2016 to 2017). General notes on the study: An earlier analysis of 587 of the donors reported 250 to 350 Gb of sequence data and approximately 120 million unique TCR beta sequences obtained from about 170 million T cells. An early release covering 550 to 650 HLA-typed donors comprised approximately 300 gigabases of sequencing data and around 86 million unique TCR sequences. The genetic ancestry cluster associated with self-reported Caucasian donors included 70% to 85% of the 300 to 400 genotyped donors. The study aimed to test whether cataloging public T cell receptors could reveal signatures of past pathogen exposure. The study used immunosequencing to profile the T cell repertoires of hundreds of subjects and linked those repertoires to cytomegalovirus serostatus. Besides the first cohort of about 730 subjects, a separate validation cohort made up of over 95 different subjects was used. To predict cytomegalovirus infection status, the study combined high-throughput TCR immunosequencing, statistical association of individual TCRs with disease status, and machine learning. A later analysis re-analyzed previously published TCR beta repertoires from 550 to 700 donors and added high-resolution HLA genotyping to study TCR occurrence patterns. Rather than using new phenotypic data, the later analysis identified candidate immune exposures from TCR beta sequences and from how often those sequences occurred across donors. An earlier analysis of 587 of the donors used high-throughput TCR beta sequencing to judge whether each TCR beta V gene segment behaved as functional or pseudogenic. Donor age, sex, ethnicity and CMV serostatus were compiled alongside the repertoire data. A later genetic analysis took genome-wide SNP genotypes for about 65% of the 666 donors and used that subset as a discovery cohort. Every repertoire in the discovery cohort had been generated on one and the same sequencing platform. Class I and class II HLA loci were covered by the typing at four-digit resolution. The number of donors typed differed by locus, with about 629-630 for A, B, C, DRB1 and DQB1, about 500 for DQA1, about 610 for DPA1, and some 470 for DPB1. About five DR-DQ haplotypes were handled as single units for association and clustering, since linkage in the cohort was strong. Among 398 genotyped donors of the cohort, an average of around 240,000 unique TCR beta nucleotide sequences was sequenced per donor, of which about 19% were non-productive.

To prepare the library, the immunoSEQ multiplex PCR assay was applied. The multiplex PCR relied on a mix of 60 forward primers for TCR Vbeta segments and 13 reverse primers for TCR Jbeta segments. The CDR3 region of rearranged TCR beta genes was amplified from genomic DNA by a multiplex PCR assay. The amplified TCR beta libraries were sequenced on the Illumina HiSeq System as 87-base-pair reads. Per the original workflow: A later analysis tallied 75 million to 95 million unique TCR beta chains across the 640 or so repertoires, and roughly 11 million of those chains were shared by two or more donors. Raw reads were error-corrected and collapsed into unique sequences by a nearest-neighbor algorithm in which closely related sequences were merged to remove PCR and sequencing errors. To assign V, D and J gene segments, CDR3 sequences were aligned to IMGT reference sequences. For a sequence to be retained, at least a six-nucleotide match to both a V gene segment and a J gene segment was required. A rearrangement was called productive if the CDR3 had no stop codons and remained in frame with V and J, and every other rearrangement was called non-productive. Following IMGT convention, CDR3 was defined as the stretch from the second conserved V-encoded cysteine to the conserved J-encoded phenylalanine. Sequences without an unambiguous match to a single V gene segment were excluded from the earlier analysis of a few hundred of the donors. In an earlier analysis of a few hundred of the donors, a V segment was called functional when productive rearrangements were above 56.7%, and segregating when the standard deviation between donors exceeded 5%. A statistical classification framework was built to diagnose cytomegalovirus status from the catalog of TCR beta chain sequences. In a later analysis, TCR nucleotide sequences were compared against IMGT/GENE-DB human TR gene sequences so that V and J genes could be assigned. In a later analysis, CDR3 sequences and most-parsimonious VDJ recombination scenarios were assigned using the TCRdist pipeline. In a later analysis, each TCR beta chain was defined by its CDR3 amino acid sequence together with its V-gene family, and reads without a unique V-gene family were excluded. In a later analysis, 450 to 600 highly shared, low-generation-probability nucleotide sequences were removed to address suspected cross-contamination and a sequencing artifact. A later analysis calculated a clonal expansion index for each public chain from normalized within-repertoire ranks of inferred template counts. A later analysis computed generation probabilities with a VDJ recombination model fitted to out-of-frame rearrangements, and checked the results against IGoR. In a later analysis, TCR-TCR, TCR-HLA and TCR-CMV co-occurrence was scored with hypergeometric tests, and a repertoire-size bias correction was applied to TCR pairs. To estimate false discovery rates, a later analysis permuted the HLA or CMV assignments 20 times. In a later analysis, co-occurring TCRs were grouped using DBSCAN, and TCRdist sequence similarity was added for clustering within HLA-allele-positive subsets. For co-occurrence clustering, repertoires with fewer than 30,000 or more than 120,000 public chains were excluded, along with 4 to 6 repertoires with anomalous nucleotide sharing. TCRdb retrieved this table from immuneACCESS and kept in-frame rearrangements only. Not all clones are present; in checked studies, unresolved V genes account for under half, and no reason is known for the remainder. V and J calls and clone size are as listed in that table; D and trimming were resolved from the DNA. The sample contains 85,000 to 95,000 clones, approximately 76% of them found a single time. The ten largest make up more than 5% of the sample.

With regard to this clone: Its antigen is currently not known. No per-base quality is available; no much larger clone lies one base away.

Study-wide conclusions, independent of this receptor: A cluster of highly shared sequence variants was judged likely to represent a technical artifact of the sequencing pipeline. According to a later analysis, most CMV-associated TCR beta chains appeared to be HLA-restricted, and the HLA associations seemed to be driven largely by CMV exposure. A further reported finding was that TCR beta sequences accurately predicted the HLA-A and HLA-B alleles for most subjects in the first cohort. The earlier analysis of approximately 540 of the donors excluded about 16 rarely observed V segments, including chromosome 9 orphons, because counts were too low. Only TCR beta chains were sequenced in this cohort, and the absence of alpha or paired-chain data limited detectable features. Because HLA typing was missing for some donors at each locus, association tests included only the typed subset. In vitro tests confirmed that a few of the cytomegalovirus-associated TCR beta chains recognize cytomegalovirus antigens. The study gave a list of over 150 TCR beta chains associated with cytomegalovirus. When HLA alleles, especially DR and DQ, strongly co-occurred, attributing TCR associations to individual alleles was difficult. Most TCR sequences were observed very rarely across donors, whereas some public TCRs were present in many individuals. For the cohort, immune exposure information was limited to CMV serostatus. Correlated functional status among segregating V segments might reflect linkage disequilibrium, but an unknown experimental factor could not be ruled out. A later analysis associated 15,000 to 20,000 TCR beta sequences with specific HLA alleles at a false discovery rate of 0.05. The authors suggested that the approach could potentially be extended to other disease states and immunological phenotypes. Several of the top co-occurrence clusters appeared to be linked to parvovirus B19, influenza, CMV and Epstein-Barr virus, according to a later analysis. According to a later analysis, TCR association rates differed among HLA loci, with DRB1 alleles showing the most associated TCRs and HLA-C alleles showing the fewest. Cytomegalovirus status was reported to be diagnosed by the classifier with high specificity and sensitivity in both the original and validation cohorts. In a later analysis, HLA-associated TCR beta chains showed more clonal expansion and lower generation probabilities than non-associated chains that were equally common. Some IMGT-functional V segments, including TRBV6-2 and TRBV6-3, could not be told apart with the 87-base-pair reads, so those segments were excluded. In an earlier analysis of more than 500 of the donors, most TCR beta V segments appeared in productive rearrangements about 87% or about 30% of the time, broadly matching IMGT annotations. Presence/absence analyses assumed roughly uniform sequencing depth across donors, an assumption that may not hold. In a later genetic analysis, fewer N-insertions in productive TCRs were reported among donors in an Asian-associated ancestry cluster than the 666-donor mean. In a later genetic analysis, a missense DCLRE1C variant was associated with V-gene and J-gene trimming of TCR beta chains, and the association was replicated in an independent cohort.

CDR1 MGHRA and CDR2 YSYEKL are derived from the germline V gene. The CDR3 runs 13 amino acids, cysteine and phenylalanine included. Solely the CDR3 DNA is kept, with 39 bases framed from the first base. V loses 1 base of germline sequence and J loses 5 bases, and the interval between the two ends is 9 bases. The cohort comprised some 730 healthy bone marrow donors. At the time of sampling, all cohort members were nominally healthy, though unrecorded immune exposures were likely present. The donor tested CMV seropositive, placing the donor among the 289 seropositive members of the cohort. Each donor provided a peripheral blood sample, and peripheral blood mononuclear cells were used for TCR beta sequencing. The Qiagen DNeasy Blood Extraction Kit was used to extract genomic DNA from the blood cell samples.

Sequenced material: PBMCs. This receptor was identified in a man aged 25-45 years in good health and CMV-seropositive. Recombination linked TRBV4-1 to TRBJ2-7, and TRBD2 may be the D gene, going by 5 matching bases. The nucleotides read TGCGCCAGCAGCCAAGGAGGTAGCGACGAGCAGTACTTC. The encoded protein is CASSQGGSDEQYF.